These T cell receptor beta chains were read from a single sample in a study of shared clonotypes between healthy human individuals. Method: immunoSEQ multiplex PCR; TCRdb's copy keeps in-frame clones and lacks some. The sample contains 490,000 or so clones, roughly 85% of which appear only once. The sample consisted of PBMCs. These TCRs come from a woman in her thirties or forties in good health. Some clones in this sample may be carry-over from other donors' samples. CDR3s include the opening cysteine and the closing phenylalanine or tryptophan. A D gene is named only where the DNA matches it firmly. Where a row states a size, it is once, few, many or the class of an expanded clone; other rows omit it.

abundance,v_gene,j_gene,d_gene,CDR3aa,CDR3nt
-,TRBV11-2,TRBJ2-7,-,CASSLKLAGPTYEQYF,TGTGCCAGCAGCTTAAAACTGGCAGGACCTACCTACGAGCAGTACTTC
-,TRBV7-6,TRBJ2-7,-,CASSSNSAPTFPYEQYF,TGTGCCAGCAGCTCAAACTCGGCGCCCACCTTCCCCTACGAGCAGTACTTC
-,TRBV4-2,TRBJ2-1,-,CASSQEAGSWSEQFF,TGTGCCAGCAGCCAAGAGGCAGGTTCTTGGAGTGAGCAGTTCTTC
-,TRBV5-1,TRBJ2-2,TRBD1,CASSPWGTGNTGELFF,TGCGCCAGCTCCCCCTGGGGGACAGGAAACACCGGGGAGCTGTTTTTT
-,TRBV5-1,TRBJ1-1,-,CASSPGGIGMNTEAFF,TGCGCCAGCAGCCCCGGGGGAATCGGGATGAACACTGAAGCTTTCTTT
few,TRBV7-9,TRBJ2-6,-,CASTGGGAGANVLTF,TGTGCCAGCACCGGCGGCGGGGCCGGGGCCAACGTCCTGACTTTC
-,TRBV7-9,TRBJ2-7,TRBD2,CASSPSTSGPGHTTYEQYF,TGTGCCAGCAGCCCCTCGACTAGCGGACCTGGTCACACCACCTACGAGCAGTACTTC
-,TRBV28,TRBJ2-7,-,CASSLRSGLYEQYF,TGTGCCAGCAGCCTCCGAAGCGGGCTCTACGAGCAGTACTTC
-,TRBV5-1,TRBJ1-2,-,CASSLGQLDIHYGYTF,TGCGCCAGCAGCTTGGGGCAGCTCGACATTCATTATGGCTACACCTTC
-,TRBV28,TRBJ2-1,-,CASLTETYNEQFF,TGTGCCAGCCTGACAGAAACCTACAATGAGCAGTTCTTC
-,TRBV7-8,TRBJ2-1,TRBD2,CASSLEFRTSGSYNEQFF,TGTGCCAGCAGCTTAGAGTTTAGGACTAGCGGTTCCTACAATGAGCAGTTCTTC
-,TRBV19,TRBJ2-7,-,CASSLRDGSYEQYF,TGTGCCAGTAGTCTACGGGACGGGTCCTACGAGCAGTACTTC
-,TRBV29-1,TRBJ1-1,TRBD1,CSVTSDRVEAFF,TGCAGCGTCACCTCGGACAGGGTTGAAGCTTTCTTT
-,TRBV10-3,TRBJ1-1,TRBD1,CAISEEPGQGRMNTEAFF,TGTGCCATCAGTGAGGAGCCGGGACAGGGGAGGATGAACACTGAAGCTTTCTTT
-,TRBV6-4,TRBJ2-2,-,CASSEAGGPGELFF,TGTGCCAGCAGTGAAGCTGGAGGGCCCGGGGAGCTGTTTTTT
few,TRBV5-1,TRBJ2-7,-,CASRFTYRAYEQYF,TGCGCCAGCAGGTTTACTTACAGGGCCTACGAGCAGTACTTC
-,TRBV19,TRBJ2-2,-,CATQGNGGELFF,TGTGCCACCCAGGGCAACGGCGGGGAGCTGTTTTTT
-,TRBV19,TRBJ1-4,TRBD1,CASSLDRGSEKLFF,TGTGCCAGTAGTTTGGACAGGGGGAGTGAAAAACTGTTTTTT
-,TRBV2,TRBJ2-1,-,CASSSLERRGYNEQFF,TGTGCCAGCAGCTCCCTGGAACGGAGGGGGTACAATGAGCAGTTCTTC
once,TRBV29-1,TRBJ2-5,-,CSVEDLDTRVQETQYF,TGCAGCGTTGAAGATTTGGACACTCGTGTCCAAGAGACCCAGTACTTC
-,TRBV29-1,TRBJ1-1,-,CSVERGGEAFF,TGCAGCGTCGAAAGAGGGGGAGAAGCTTTCTTT
medium-sized,TRBV29-1,TRBJ1-5,-,CSVATDISNQPQHF,TGCAGCGTAGCCACGGACATTAGCAATCAGCCCCAGCATTTT
-,TRBV7-9,TRBJ2-2,TRBD2,CASSTGGAHTGELFF,TGTGCCAGCAGCACCGGGGGGGCGCACACCGGGGAGCTGTTTTTT
-,TRBV7-2,TRBJ2-1,-,CASSLMRLGGGEQFF,TGTGCCAGCAGCTTAATGCGGCTGGGAGGAGGGGAGCAGTTCTTC
-,TRBV28,TRBJ1-1,TRBD1,CASRVPGQGAPNTEAFF,TGTGCCAGCAGAGTTCCTGGACAGGGGGCTCCGAACACTGAAGCTTTCTTT
-,TRBV7-3,TRBJ2-1,TRBD2,CASSLLAGGSSYNEQFF,TGTGCCAGCAGCCTACTAGCGGGAGGGAGCTCCTACAATGAGCAGTTCTTC
-,TRBV28,TRBJ2-6,TRBD1,CASSFRDRVSGANVLTF,TGTGCCAGCAGTTTTCGTGACAGGGTCTCTGGGGCCAACGTCCTGACTTTC
-,TRBV18,TRBJ2-2,TRBD1,CASTPPDGDRNTGELFF,TGTGCCAGCACCCCTCCGGACGGGGACAGGAACACCGGGGAGCTGTTTTTT
-,TRBV29-1,TRBJ2-7,-,CSVDGAAPYEQYF,TGCAGCGTTGATGGGGCAGCCCCCTACGAGCAGTACTTC
-,TRBV19,TRBJ1-1,-,CASSIERGPLNTEAFF,TGTGCCAGTAGTATAGAAAGGGGTCCCTTGAACACTGAAGCTTTCTTT
-,TRBV7-6,TRBJ2-2,TRBD2,CASSFRLAENTGELFF,TGTGCCAGCAGCTTCCGACTAGCGGAAAACACCGGGGAGCTGTTTTTT
-,TRBV7-9,TRBJ2-1,-,CASSPLEDEQFF,TGTGCCAGCAGTCCTTTGGAGGATGAGCAGTTCTTC
-,TRBV27,TRBJ2-7,TRBD2,CASSFQRGTYEQYF,TGTGCCAGCAGTTTCCAGCGGGGGACCTACGAGCAGTACTTC
once,TRBV5-8,TRBJ2-5,TRBD1,CASSPRKTGYGETQYF,TGTGCCAGCAGCCCAAGAAAGACAGGGTACGGGGAGACCCAGTACTTC
many,TRBV29-1,TRBJ2-7,-,CSVDQGDGDEQYF,TGCAGCGTTGACCAGGGCGACGGCGACGAGCAGTACTTC
-,TRBV25-1,TRBJ2-1,TRBD1,CASSAWTGGSYNEQFF,TGTGCCAGCAGTGCCTGGACAGGGGGCTCCTACAATGAGCAGTTCTTC
-,TRBV5-6,TRBJ2-5,-,CASSDPDSRLTQYF,TGTGCCAGCAGCGACCCCGACAGCCGTTTGACCCAGTACTTC
-,TRBV6-1,TRBJ2-7,-,CASSLTSRYEQYF,TGTGCCAGCAGTCTGACATCCCGCTACGAGCAGTACTTC
-,TRBV7-2,TRBJ2-5,-,CASSPIQETQYF,TGTGCCAGCAGTCCAATCCAAGAGACCCAGTACTTC
-,TRBV7-2,TRBJ2-7,TRBD2,CASSQLAGGLGEQYF,TGTGCCAGCAGCCAACTAGCGGGAGGGCTCGGGGAGCAGTACTTC
-,TRBV5-3,TRBJ2-7,-,CARSSPGGAGSYEQYF,TGTGCCAGAAGCTCGCCTGGGGGCGCAGGGTCCTACGAGCAGTACTTC
once,TRBV5-4,TRBJ1-1,TRBD1,CASSQLLIGTGDTEAFF,TGTGCCAGCAGCCAATTATTAATTGGGACAGGGGATACTGAAGCTTTCTTT
-,TRBV7-9,TRBJ2-7,TRBD1,CASSDRDSYEQYF,TGTGCCAGCAGCGACAGGGACTCCTACGAGCAGTACTTC
few,TRBV27,TRBJ2-1,TRBD1,CASSSPLGGAYNEQFF,TGTGCCAGCAGTTCTCCGTTAGGGGGCGCCTACAATGAGCAGTTCTTC
-,TRBV5-1,TRBJ1-1,-,CASSLAGSPVNTEAFF,TGCGCCAGCAGCTTGGCCGGGAGCCCCGTTAACACTGAAGCTTTCTTT
-,TRBV7-3,TRBJ2-3,-,CASSLTRTSTDTQYF,TGTGCCAGCAGCTTAACGAGGACCAGCACAGATACGCAGTATTTT
-,TRBV5-4,TRBJ1-2,-,CASSRKGSYGYTF,TGTGCCAGCAGCAGGAAGGGATCCTATGGCTACACCTTC
-,TRBV5-1,TRBJ1-2,-,CASSLARENGYTF,TGCGCCAGCAGCTTGGCCCGGGAGAATGGCTACACCTTC
-,TRBV2,TRBJ2-6,-,CASTDSGANVLTF,TGTGCCAGCACGGACTCTGGGGCCAACGTCCTGACTTTC
-,TRBV5-1,TRBJ2-5,-,CASSLVGVGETQYF,TGCGCCAGCAGCTTGGTAGGTGTGGGTGAGACCCAGTACTTC
once,TRBV7-3,TRBJ2-3,-,CASSQPSTDTQYF,TGTGCCAGCAGCCAACCTAGCACAGATACGCAGTATTTT
many,TRBV4-3,TRBJ2-7,-,CASSQFAGPYEQYF,TGCGCCAGCAGCCAATTTGCGGGGCCCTACGAGCAGTACTTC
once,TRBV5-6,TRBJ1-6,-,CASSLSRGPNLASNSPLHF,TGTGCCAGCAGCTTGTCACGAGGCCCGAACCTCGCTAGCAATTCACCCCTCCACTTT